This T cell receptor beta chain was observed in a study of T cell responses to AZD1222 COVID-19 vaccine. Study results and limitations: Spike-specific TCR breadth and depth both grew after two AZD1222 doses.

Sequencing used immunoSEQ multiplex PCR; TCRdb keeps in-frame clones, though not all of them. The sample lists approximately 200,000 clones, approximately 89% occurring once. A word on this clone: Its matching antigen is unknown.

Trimming took 0 bases from V and 4 from J, leaving 22 bases between them. Germline-derived CDR1 and CDR2 are SGHRS and YFSETQ. The length of the CDR3 is 18 residues. The TCR sequence derives from an adult who received the AZD1222 COVID-19 vaccine. The chain recombines TRBV5-1 with TRBJ1-1, with D maybe TRBD1 (6 bases). The sample consisted of peripheral blood, taken 28 days after the second AZD1222 dose. The CDR3 protein is CASSLAWGAGGSVTEAFF. CDR3 DNA sequence: TGCGCCAGCAGCTTGGCCTGGGGGGCTGGGGGTTCGGTCACTGAAGCTTTCTTT.